This T cell receptor beta chain was identified during a study of early T cells in non-severe SARS-CoV-2 infection (dated by TCRdb to about 2021). General notes on the study: Bulk RNA from unsorted whole blood was used for TCR sequencing, so alpha and beta chains could not be paired.

Libraries were built with 5' RACE. Data came from a NextSeq 500. To correct for sequencing error and PCR bias, the TCR library protocol tagged individual cDNA molecules with unique molecular identifiers. TCR alpha and beta chains were both sequenced, and the abundances of alpha and beta sequences in each sample were closely correlated with each other. The original pipeline was this. Decombinator V4 was used to annotate the V gene, J gene and CDR3 of the TCR sequences. Expanded TCRs were defined as changing significantly between any two time points under a Poisson model with p below 0.0001. TCR abundances were normalised to the total number of TCRs sequenced per sample and expressed as counts per million. MAIT TCRs were defined by TRAV1-2 paired with TRAJ12, TRAJ20 or TRAJ33, and iNKT TCRs by TRAV10 paired with TRAJ18. VDJdb, accessed on 1 November 2021, was searched for TCRs annotated for CMV, EBV and SARS-CoV-2, and TCRs annotated for more than one antigen were excluded. TCRdb reprocessing: public reads trimmed at Q25 with fastp, clones called with MiXCR, in-frame beta chains kept. Identical CDR3 protein sequences are pooled into one entry, listed with their most common genes and DNA. For this entry, the V and J calls and clone size follow TCRdb and not the study's own pipeline. Within this sample are 90,000 to 120,000 distinct CDR3 sequences, with around 10% of them counted one time only. Jointly, the top ten make up roughly 7.5% of the sample.

This clonotype appeared a few times. Its specific antigen is unknown. Base qualities are missing; no much larger clone stands one base away. There are 14 amino acids in the CDR3, from cysteine to phenylalanine inclusive. The entry retains the CDR3 DNA only, 42 bases that are in frame from base 1. CDR1 KGHSH and CDR2 LQKENI were looked up in the germline V gene. V is cut back by 2 bases and J by 5 bases, with 2 bases in the junction unmatched. Beyond this particular receptor, the publication reports: Matching against VDJdb was skewed toward anti-spike CD8 responses, likely underestimated virus-specific expansions, and missed private and CD4 specificities.

A case-control design nested within a healthcare worker cohort in London, UK, was used, with weekly nasopharyngeal swab PCR tests and blood sampling performed. Healthcare workers were recruited during the week of the UK lockdown, between 23 and 31 March 2020, and followed weekly for up to about 15 weeks. The sequencing input was whole blood. The sequence came from an adult who was a healthcare worker with PCR-confirmed SARS-CoV-2 infection or an uninfected control (not recorded which). Recombination linked TRBV18 to TRBJ2-7; 11 central nucleotides agree with TRBD1. The CDR3 protein sequence reads: CASSPGTGGDEQYF. The sequenced DNA is TGTGCCAGCTCACCAGGGACAGGGGGTGACGAGCAGTACTTC.